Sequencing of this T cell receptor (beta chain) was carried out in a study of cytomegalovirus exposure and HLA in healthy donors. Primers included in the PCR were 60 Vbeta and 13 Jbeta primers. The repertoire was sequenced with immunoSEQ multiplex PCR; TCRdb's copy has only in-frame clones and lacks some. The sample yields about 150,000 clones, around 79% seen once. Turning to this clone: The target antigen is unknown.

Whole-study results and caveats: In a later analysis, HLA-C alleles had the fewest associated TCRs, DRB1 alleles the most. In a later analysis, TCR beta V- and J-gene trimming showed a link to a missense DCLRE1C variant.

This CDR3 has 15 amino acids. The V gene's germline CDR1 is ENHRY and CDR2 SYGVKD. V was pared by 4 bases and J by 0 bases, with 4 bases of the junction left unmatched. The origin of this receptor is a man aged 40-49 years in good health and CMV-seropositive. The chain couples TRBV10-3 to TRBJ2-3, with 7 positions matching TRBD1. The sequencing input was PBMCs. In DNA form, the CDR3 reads TGTGCCATCAGTGCCCCGGGACAGAGCACAGATACGCAGTATTTT. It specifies CAISAPGQSTDTQYF.